The 14 T cell receptor beta chains below come from one sample, sequenced in a study of post-analysis software for immune sequencing data. General study points: Patients showed TRBV5-6, TRBV5-1 and TRBV20-1 among 4 or 5 TRBV segments more frequent than in controls.

No antigen has been assigned to these receptors. Unique molecular identifiers were built into the TCR beta cDNA libraries. TCRdb redid the calling of the PCR reads with MiXCR, one entry per CDR3 protein. This table holds hundreds of thousands of distinct CDR3 sequences, about 27% found once. The sequencing input was blood. The receptors originated from a girl aged 10-17 years with multiple sclerosis.

The chain is built from TRBV20-1 and TRBJ2-5; 7 positions agree with TRBD2. This CDR3 has 14 amino acids. CDR1 and CDR2 (germline): DFQATT, SNEGSKA (reference sequence). J lost 6 bases, V lost 5 bases, and 12 bases had no gene match. CDR3 protein: CSAPGRDYRQTQYF. The CDR3, as DNA: TGCAGTGCTCCAGGCCGGGACTACAGGCAGACCCAGTACTTC.

This clonotype appeared a single time. Since a much larger clone is just one base distant, this may be a read error. The chain recombines TRBV6-5 with TRBJ2-7; D uncertain. Germline V gene data show CDR1 as MNHEY and CDR2 as SVGAGI. The CDR3 sequence is 13 residues long. V was clipped by 6 bases and J by 2 bases, with 11 bases between them. The CDR3 protein is CASRLLDTYEQYF. The DNA for the CDR3 is TGTGCCAGCAGGCTTCTAGATACCTACGAGCAGTACTTC.

This clonotype was picked up a small number of times. The chain carries TRBV18 and TRBJ2-5; D uncertain. V gave up 3 bases and J gave up 6 bases, with 8 bases separating them. CDR3 length: 12 residues. Germline V gives CDR1 KGHSH, CDR2 LQKENI. For the CDR3, the DNA is TGTGCCAGCTCACCCGAGTCTAAGACCCAGTACTTC. Protein product: CASSPESKTQYF.

The chain links TRBV2 to TRBJ1-1, with no clear D. Looked up from germline, CDR1 is SNHLY and CDR2 is FYNNEI. This CDR3 is built from 13 residues. V dropped 1 base and J dropped 3 bases, with 6 bases sitting between them. Written as DNA, the CDR3 is TGTGCCAGCAGTGAAGACGGGGACACTGAAGCTTTCTTT. Its translation: CASSEDGDTEAFF.

The chain couples TRBV28 to TRBJ2-5, with a weak D call TRBD2 (5 bases). The CDR3 runs 11 residues. Trimming left V 6 bases short and J 11 bases short, with 13 bases between. Germline values: CDR1 MDHEN, CDR2 SYDVKM. The chain's CDR3 is CASRSNGEQYF. The CDR3 DNA sequence: TGTGCCAGCAGGAGCAATGGGGAGCAGTACTTC.

This clonotype turned up a few times. The chain combines TRBV29-1 with TRBJ1-2; D call uncertain. Per germline, CDR1 SQVTM and CDR2 ANQGSEA. The CDR3 length is 12 residues. V lost 4 bases, J lost 8 bases, and 14 bases lay in between. The CDR3 DNA reads as TGCAGCGTTGCGGACGTCGCGGGCGGCTACACCTTC. Its protein is CSVADVAGGYTF.

V gene TRBV10-3 combines with J gene TRBJ2-7, with D possibly matching TRBD1 (6 bases). The CDR3 is 14 amino acids. The V end lost 6 bases, the J end lost 7 bases, and 19 bases lay between the germline ends. Germline CDR1 reads ENHRY; CDR2 reads SYGVKD. CDR3 nucleotides: TGTGCCATCAGCGGTGGGTCCCAGGGGTATGAGCAGTACTTC. Amino acid sequence: CAISGGSQGYEQYF.

In this sample, this clonotype turned up a few times. This chain joins TRBV5-5 and TRBJ1-1; D unresolved. The ends were cut back, 1 base at V and 4 bases at J, with 8 bases in the middle. CDR1 and CDR2 (germline): SGHKS, YYEKEE (reference sequence). This CDR3 is built from 13 residues. CDR3 amino acids: CASSLRETTEAFF. CDR3 nucleotide sequence: TGTGCCAGCAGCTTGAGGGAGACCACTGAAGCTTTCTTT.

The V and J genes are TRBV7-2 and TRBJ2-7, with D unclear. The germline gives CDR1 SGHTA, CDR2 FQGNSA. The CDR3 consists of 16 residues. V was clipped by 2 bases and J by 3 bases, with 17 bases between them. CDR3 in amino acids: CASSLSWGSPLYEQYF. CDR3 nucleotides: TGTGCCAGCAGCTTAAGCTGGGGATCCCCGCTCTACGAGCAGTACTTC. The full variable domain, its missing parts supplied by reference TRBV7-2 and TRBJ2-7, is GAGVSQSPSNKVTEKGKDVELRCDPISGHTALYWYRQSLGQGLEFLIYFQGNSAPDKSGLPSDRFSAERTGGSVSTLTIQRTQQEDSAVYLCASSLSWGSPLYEQYFGPGTRLTVT.

The J gene is TRBJ2-4, the V gene TRBV20-1, with D maybe TRBD2 (7 bases). The CDR3 extends over 18 amino acids. Germline CDR1 DFQATT, CDR2 SNEGSKA (reference sequence). V shed 3 bases and J shed 2 bases, with 23 bases lying between them. CDR3 protein: CSASPAWGGRGTKNIQYF. The CDR3 DNA sequence: TGCAGTGCTAGCCCCGCCTGGGGGGGCCGGGGTACCAAAAACATTCAGTACTTC.

The gene calls are TRBV25-1 and TRBJ2-7; 7 bases align to TRBD1. In germline, CDR1 is MGHDK, CDR2 SYGVNS. There are 15 residues in the CDR3. The junction had 10 bases not matched to a gene; V was cut back by 6 bases and J by 2 bases. The chain's CDR3 is CASRSYGTDTYEQYF. The CDR3, as DNA: TGTGCCAGCAGAAGTTACGGGACAGATACCTACGAGCAGTACTTC.

This clonotype was observed at least ten times. V gene TRBV12-3 or TRBV12-4 combines with J gene TRBJ2-5, with D tentatively TRBD1 (6 bases). With 4 bases removed from V and 4 bases from J, the gap between germline ends came to 16 bases. The CDR3 spans 15 residues. As DNA, the CDR3 is TGTGCCAGCAGTTCTAACAGGGATAGAGGAGAGACCCAGTACTTC. Its protein is CASSSNRDRGETQYF.

This sequence joins TRBV12-3 or TRBV12-4 and TRBJ2-5; TRBD2 agrees at 9 bases. The CDR3 loop spans 15 amino acids. V lost 7 bases to trimming and J lost 11 bases; unmatched junction nucleotides: 17. Written as DNA, the CDR3 is TGTGCCAGCACCACCGGGATTAGCGGGAGCAATGAGCAGTACTTC. Residues: CASTTGISGSNEQYF.

The chain is built from TRBV7-2 and TRBJ2-5, with D unclear. Germline V gives CDR1 SGHTA, CDR2 FQGNSA. CDR3 length: 15 residues. Trimming took 4 bases from V and 2 from J, leaving 14 bases between them. This CDR3 is CASSYQTGGQETQYF. Written as DNA, the CDR3 is TGTGCCAGCAGCTACCAGACCGGTGGACAAGAGACCCAGTACTTC.